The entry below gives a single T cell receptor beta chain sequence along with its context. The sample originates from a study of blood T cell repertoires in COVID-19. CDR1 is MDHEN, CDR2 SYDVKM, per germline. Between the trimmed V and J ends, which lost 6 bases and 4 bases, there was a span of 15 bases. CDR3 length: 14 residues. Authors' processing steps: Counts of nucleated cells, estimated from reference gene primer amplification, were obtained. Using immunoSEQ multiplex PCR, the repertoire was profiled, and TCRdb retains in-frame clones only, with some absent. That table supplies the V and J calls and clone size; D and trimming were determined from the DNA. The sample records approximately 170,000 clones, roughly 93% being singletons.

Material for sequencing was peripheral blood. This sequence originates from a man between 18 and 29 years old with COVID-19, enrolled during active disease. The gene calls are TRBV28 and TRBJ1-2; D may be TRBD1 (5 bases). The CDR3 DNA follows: TGTGCCAGCAGCGGGGGGAGGCACGGCTATGGCTACACCTTC. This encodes CASSGGRHGYGYTF.